This passage covers 30 T cell receptor beta chains from one sample sequenced in a study of T cells in Graves' hyperthyroidism and ophthalmopathy. Authors of the study amplified TCR beta CDR3 regions from RNA transcripts. First-round RT-PCR targeting the TCR CDR3 was performed with the HTBI primer set. TCRdb re-analysed the multiplex PCR reads in MiXCR, keeping a single row per CDR3 protein. The repertoire has 200,000 to 300,000 distinct CDR3 sequences, around 15% of them found once; the top ten carry around 30%. Material for sequencing was blood. These receptors were collected from a woman between 18 and 29 years old with Graves' ophthalmopathy.

This clonotype was observed at least ten times. The rearrangement links TRBV27 to TRBJ2-5; 12 nucleotides align to TRBD1. This CDR3 is built from 15 residues. CDR1 is MNHEY and CDR2 is SMNVEV in the germline V gene (reference sequence). Trimming at V came to 6 bases and at J to 5 bases, leaving 7 bases not matched to a gene. Written as DNA, the CDR3 is TGTGCCAGCAGCCCCGGGACAGGGGGCTTTGAGACCCAGTACTTC. This codes for CASSPGTGGFETQYF.

This clonotype was counted ten times or more. V usage is TRBV9 and J usage is TRBJ2-7; no firm D call. Trimming took 0 bases from V and 0 from J, leaving 7 bases between them. Germline V gene lookup returns CDR1 SGDLS and CDR2 YYNGEE. CDR3 size: 14 residues. CDR3 DNA: TGTGCCAGCAGCGTAGGACCCAGCTCCTACGAGCAGTACTTC. The encoded protein is CASSVGPSSYEQYF.

This clonotype was seen ten or more times. The chain employs TRBV12-3 or TRBV12-4 and TRBJ1-2; the D gene is possibly TRBD1 (5 bases). V lost 2 bases and J 7 bases, leaving 8 bases between the germline ends. This CDR3 spans 12 amino acids. The DNA of the CDR3 is TGTGCCAGCAGTTTAACAGGCCGTGGCTACACCTTC. Protein sequence: CASSLTGRGYTF.

This clonotype was recorded at least ten times. The chain is built from TRBV3-1 and TRBJ1-1; D possibly corresponds to TRBD1 (5 bases). Trimming stripped 1 base from V and 7 bases from J, with 10 bases between. CDR1 and CDR2 from the germline V gene are LGHDT and YNNKEL (reference sequence). This CDR3 comprises 13 residues. The CDR3: CASSQVGGDEAFF. The CDR3 DNA reads TGTGCCAGCAGCCAAGTGGGGGGAGATGAAGCTTTCTTT.

In its sample, this clonotype was seen many times. CDR3 nucleotide sequence: TGTGCCAGCAGGCCCAGAAGGTCCCAGGGAGGTGAAGCTTTCTTT. It is translated as CASRPRRSQGGEAFF. This sequence joins TRBV6-1 and TRBJ1-1; D might be TRBD1 (5 bases). V gave up 6 bases and J gave up 7 bases, with 21 bases separating them. CDR1 is MNHNS, CDR2 SASEGT, per germline. The CDR3 is 15 residues long.

This clonotype was seen at least ten times. V is TRBV30 and J is TRBJ1-6; TRBD1 agrees at 8 bases. The germline V gene encodes CDR1 GTSNPN and CDR2 SVGIG (reference sequence). CDR3 length: 14 amino acids. Losses at the gene ends were 4 bases for V and 7 bases for J; bases not matched to a gene: 6. This CDR3 is CAWTLGQGNSPLHF. CDR3 nucleotide sequence: TGTGCCTGGACGCTAGGACAGGGAAATTCACCCCTCCACTTT. Drawing the rest from reference TRBV30 and TRBJ1-6, the complete variable domain is SQTIHQWPATLVQPVGSPLSLECTVEGTSNPNLYWYRQAAGRGLQLLFYSVGIGQISSEVPQNLSASRPQDRQFILSSKKLLLSDSGFYLCAWTLGQGNSPLHFGNGTRLTVT.

The chain couples TRBV11-3 to TRBJ1-6; D may be TRBD1 (6 bases). This CDR3 is 17 amino acids long. Germline V gene data show CDR1 as SGHNT and CDR2 as YENEEA. V gave up 1 base and J gave up 4 bases, with 14 bases separating them. The DNA for the CDR3 is TGTGCCAGCAGCTTAGGAGGCAGGGGCCTTTATAATTCACCCCTCCACTTT. It codes for CASSLGGRGLYNSPLHF.

In this sample, this clonotype turned up many times. V usage is TRBV28 and J usage is TRBJ2-1; 9 bases match TRBD1. CDR1 is MDHEN, CDR2 SYDVKM, per germline. The CDR3 spans 15 residues. Trimming at V came to 7 bases and at J to 5 bases, leaving 9 bases not matched to a gene. The CDR3 spells CASTSFGQGHNEQFF. The CDR3 DNA reads as TGTGCCAGCACCTCCTTTGGACAGGGGCACAATGAGCAGTTCTTC.

The V gene is TRBV9, the J gene TRBJ2-3; 7 nucleotides line up with TRBD1. This CDR3 has 13 amino acids. V was clipped by 0 bases and J by 8 bases; unmatched bases: 3. Germline V gives CDR1 SGDLS, CDR2 YYNGEE. The CDR3 sequence is CASSVDAGGTQYF. The CDR3 nucleotides are TGTGCCAGCAGCGTAGATGCAGGGGGTACGCAGTATTTT.

This clonotype was detected ten times or more. The chain is built from TRBV5-1 and TRBJ1-5; D remains unclear. Trimming took 0 bases from V and 0 from J, leaving 10 bases between them. This CDR3 is built from 16 residues. Germline-derived CDR1 and CDR2 are SGHRS and YFSETQ. As DNA, the CDR3 is TGCGCCAGCAGCTTGGTTCCACCGAATAGCAATCAGCCCCAGCATTTT. Its translation is CASSLVPPNSNQPQHF.

This clonotype was observed many times. CDR3 nucleotide sequence: TGTGCCAGCAGCCAAGAGATCGGGACTAGCGGCTACAATGAGCAGTTCTTC. Amino acids: CASSQEIGTSGYNEQFF. V is TRBV3-1 and J is TRBJ2-1, with 11 bases lining up with TRBD2. J lost 3 bases, V lost 0 bases, and 4 bases had no gene match. Germline CDR1 and CDR2: LGHDT and YNNKEL (reference sequence). The CDR3 has 17 amino acids.

In this sample, this clonotype turned up many times. This chain joins TRBV10-2 and TRBJ2-1; D remains unclear. The V end lost 4 bases, the J end lost 10 bases, and 14 bases lay between the germline ends. This CDR3 spans 13 amino acids. Germline V gene data show CDR1 as WSHSY and CDR2 as SAAADI. The CDR3 here is CASSGHPRKEQFF. The DNA for the CDR3 is TGCGCCAGCAGTGGCCACCCTAGGAAAGAGCAGTTCTTC.

The genes are TRBV3-1 and TRBJ1-2; 9 bases line up with TRBD1. The CDR3 sequence is 16 residues long. V shed 1 base, J shed 4 bases, and the junction held 7 bases outside the gene matches. Per the germline V gene, CDR1 is LGHDT and CDR2 is YNNKEL (reference sequence). In DNA, the CDR3 is TGTGCCAGCAGCCAAGTGCCAGGACAGGGGACCTATGGCTACACCTTC. This translates into CASSQVPGQGTYGYTF.

In its sample, this clonotype was seen many times. The chain recombines TRBV9 with TRBJ2-1; 12 nucleotides agree with TRBD1. Losses at the gene ends were 0 bases for V and 9 bases for J; bases not matched to a gene: 7. Germline lookup yields CDR1 SGDLS and CDR2 YYNGEE. This CDR3 has 16 amino acids. The chain's CDR3 is CASSVEGTGGGIEQFF. CDR3 sequence (DNA): TGTGCCAGCAGCGTAGAGGGGACAGGGGGCGGGATTGAGCAGTTCTTC. The whole variable domain, filled in from reference TRBV9 and TRBJ2-1, reads DSGVTQTPKHLITATGQRVTLRCSPRSGDLSVYWYQQSLDQGLQFLIQYYNGEERAKGNILERFSAQQFPDLHSELNLSSLELGDSALYFCASSVEGTGGGIEQFFGPGTRLTVL.

The sample holds many counts of this clonotype. V gene TRBV7-2 combines with J gene TRBJ2-2; perhaps TRBD1 as D (6 bases). Germline V gene sequence: CDR1 SGHTA, CDR2 FQGNSA. The CDR3 loop spans 14 amino acids. The V gene lost 5 bases and the J gene lost 6 bases, with 13 bases spanning the gap. In nucleotides, the CDR3 is TGTGCCAGCAGCCTTAACAGGGATGCCGGGGAGCTGTTTTTT. Amino acid sequence: CASSLNRDAGELFF.

This clonotype was observed many times. The rearrangement joins TRBV28 to TRBJ2-7, with 8 positions matching TRBD2. After removal of 6 bases from V and 4 bases from J, the junction contained 11 bases not matched to a gene. CDR3 length: 15 residues. Per germline, CDR1 MDHEN and CDR2 SYDVKM. This chain's CDR3 is CASRFRLAGYYEQYF. Here the CDR3 DNA reads TGTGCCAGCAGGTTTAGGCTAGCGGGTTATTACGAGCAGTACTTC.

This clonotype was recorded at least ten times. The V call is TRBV10-2, the J call TRBJ1-5; tentatively, D is TRBD1 (5 bases). CDR1 is WSHSY and CDR2 is SAAADI in the germline V gene. Trimming took 5 bases from V and 2 from J, leaving 10 bases between them. The CDR3 consists of 14 residues. CDR3 bases: TGCGCCAGCAGTCCAATACAGGGCAATCAGCCCCAGCATTTT. Its translation: CASSPIQGNQPQHF.

The chain carries TRBV11-3 and TRBJ2-2; no reliable D call. Between the trimmed V and J ends, which lost 2 bases and 6 bases, there was a span of 13 bases. Germline lookup yields CDR1 SGHNT and CDR2 YENEEA. This CDR3 has 15 amino acids. Here the CDR3 reads CASSLLGQASGELFF. The CDR3, as DNA: TGTGCCAGCAGCTTACTGGGCCAGGCTTCCGGGGAGCTGTTTTTT.

This clonotype was observed many times. This chain connects TRBV27 to TRBJ2-7; no clear D gene. Looked up from germline, CDR1 is MNHEY and CDR2 is SMNVEV (reference sequence). The CDR3 spans 16 residues. Trimming cost V 8 bases and J 6 bases, with 26 bases left between them. The DNA for the CDR3 is TGTGCCAGCGCCTTGCTCGGCGGTCCAGGAATGGGCGAGCAGTACTTC. It codes for CASALLGGPGMGEQYF.

This clonotype was seen repeatedly, ten times or more. V is TRBV20-1 and J is TRBJ1-6; 9 bases are shared with TRBD1. The germline V gene has CDR1 DFQATT and CDR2 SNEGSKA (reference sequence). The CDR3 is 13 amino acids. Trimming cost V 6 bases and J 10 bases; bases outside gene matches: 7. The CDR3 coding sequence is TGCAGTGCATGGACAGGGGTGGGATCACCCCTCCACTTT. Protein product: CSAWTGVGSPLHF.

This clonotype appeared many times. The chain carries TRBV20-1 and TRBJ2-3; D not resolved. This CDR3 spans 15 amino acids. V was shortened by 3 bases and J by 2 bases, with 15 bases between the two germline ends. CDR1 is DFQATT and CDR2 is SNEGSKA in the germline V gene (reference sequence). The chain's CDR3 is CSASSLPQHTDTQYF. CDR3 DNA sequence: TGCAGTGCTAGCTCACTACCGCAGCACACAGATACGCAGTATTTT.

Ten or more counts support this clonotype. The chain uses TRBV3-1 and TRBJ2-7; D is ambiguous. CDR3 size: 12 residues. The V gene's germline CDR1 is LGHDT and CDR2 YNNKEL (reference sequence). The ends were cut back, 3 bases at V and 5 bases at J, with 8 bases in the middle. CDR3: CASSHALNEQYF. In DNA, the CDR3 is TGTGCCAGCAGCCACGCCTTGAACGAGCAGTACTTC.

The table lists this clonotype with many counts. This chain connects TRBV12-5 to TRBJ1-2; no definite D call. CDR3 length equals 14 residues. CDR1 LGHNT and CDR2 FRNRAP come from the germline V gene. The ends were cut back, 3 bases at V and 7 bases at J, with 15 bases in the middle. CDR3 sequence reads: CASGLGMAGGGYTF. CDR3 nucleotides: TGTGCTAGTGGTTTAGGGATGGCGGGAGGTGGCTACACCTTC. The variable domain in full, with the rest retrieved from reference TRBV12-5 and TRBJ1-2, is DARVTQTPRHKVTEMGQEVTMRCQPILGHNTVFWYRQTMMQGLELLAYFRNRAPLDDSGMPKDRFSAEMPDATLATLKIQPSEPRDSAVYFCASGLGMAGGGYTFGSGTRLTVV.

As for this clonotype: A much larger clone differs from this one at a single base, so this may be a read error. The chain combines TRBV7-9 with TRBJ2-1, with 11 bases fitting TRBD2. The CDR3 has 19 residues. In germline, CDR1 is SEHNR, CDR2 FQNEAQ (reference sequence). The CDR3 loop is CASSGMGRGSTSGNNGQFF. The CDR3 nucleotides are TGTGCCAGCAGTGGAATGGGAAGGGGCTCGACTAGCGGGAACAATGGGCAGTTCTTC.

This clonotype showed up many times. The rearrangement uses TRBV4-1 and TRBJ2-1; weak D call: TRBD2 (7 bases). The CDR3 has 15 residues. CDR1 is MGHRA and CDR2 is YSYEKL in the germline V gene. Trimming stripped 3 bases from V and 5 bases from J, with 14 bases between. CDR3 sequence: CASSHSAGANNEQFF. The CDR3 DNA follows: TGCGCCAGCAGCCATTCCGCGGGGGCAAACAATGAGCAGTTCTTC.

The table lists this clonotype with many counts. The rearrangement joins TRBV19 to TRBJ2-3, with D possibly TRBD2 on 5 matching bases. The length of the CDR3 is 16 residues. The germline V gene encodes CDR1 LNHDA and CDR2 SQIVND (reference sequence). V was shortened by 1 base and J by 5 bases, with 16 bases between the two germline ends. CDR3 protein: CASSIGASTREDTQYF. The DNA for the CDR3 is TGTGCCAGTAGTATAGGGGCCTCCACGAGGGAAGATACGCAGTATTTT.

This clonotype has a count of ten or more. V usage is TRBV6-1 and J usage is TRBJ2-6; D gene ambiguous. With 5 bases removed from V and 2 bases from J, the gap between germline ends came to 10 bases. Per the germline V gene, CDR1 is MNHNS and CDR2 is SASEGT. This CDR3 is 15 amino acids long. In nucleotides, the CDR3 is TGTGCCAGCAGTTTTAGGGTAACTGGGGCCAACGTCCTGACTTTC. It translates to CASSFRVTGANVLTF.

This clonotype was counted many times. The CDR3 coding sequence is TGTGCCAGCAGTGAAGAAGTGACTGAAGCTTTCTTT. Translating gives CASSEEVTEAFF. The chain joins TRBV2 to TRBJ1-1; D unresolved. The CDR3 length is 12 residues. The germline gives CDR1 SNHLY, CDR2 FYNNEI. Trimming cost V 1 base and J 5 bases, with 5 bases left between them.

This clonotype has at least ten counts. This chain uses TRBV24-1 with TRBJ2-1, with D perhaps matching TRBD1 (6 bases). This CDR3 comprises 15 residues. Germline CDR1 and CDR2: KGHDR and SFDVKD. The V gene lost 1 base and the J gene lost 9 bases, with 15 bases spanning the gap. The DNA for the CDR3 is TGTGCCACCAGTGATTTTGAGGACAGTACCTTTGAGCAGTTCTTC. It specifies CATSDFEDSTFEQFF.

This clonotype was seen at least ten times. This chain uses TRBV18 with TRBJ2-1; D possibly uses TRBD1 or TRBD2 (5 bases each). The germline V and J ends were trimmed by 4 bases and 7 bases, with 11 bases remaining between them. Germline V gene data show CDR1 as KGHSH and CDR2 as LQKENI. The CDR3 contains 13 residues. The CDR3 region is CASSRFEGNEQFF. The CDR3 nucleotides read TGTGCCAGCTCACGCTTCGAGGGGAATGAGCAGTTCTTC.